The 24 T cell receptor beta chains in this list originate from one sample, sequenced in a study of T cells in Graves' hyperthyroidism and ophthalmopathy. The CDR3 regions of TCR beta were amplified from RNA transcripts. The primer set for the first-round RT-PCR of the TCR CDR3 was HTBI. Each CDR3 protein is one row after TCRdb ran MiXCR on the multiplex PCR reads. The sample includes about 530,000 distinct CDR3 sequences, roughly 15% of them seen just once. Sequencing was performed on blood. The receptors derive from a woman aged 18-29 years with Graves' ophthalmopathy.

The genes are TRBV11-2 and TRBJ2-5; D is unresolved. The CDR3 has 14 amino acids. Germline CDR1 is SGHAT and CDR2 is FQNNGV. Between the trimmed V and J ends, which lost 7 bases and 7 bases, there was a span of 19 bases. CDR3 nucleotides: TGTGCCAGCACCGGCAGCCGTTCAAGAGGGACCCAGTACTTC. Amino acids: CASTGSRSRGTQYF.

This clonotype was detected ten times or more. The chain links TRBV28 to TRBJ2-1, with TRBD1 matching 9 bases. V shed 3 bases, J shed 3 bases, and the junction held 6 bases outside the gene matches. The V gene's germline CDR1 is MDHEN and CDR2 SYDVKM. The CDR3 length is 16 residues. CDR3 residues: CASSFGGTGIYNEQFF. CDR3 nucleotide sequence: TGTGCCAGCAGTTTCGGGGGGACAGGGATCTACAATGAGCAGTTCTTC.

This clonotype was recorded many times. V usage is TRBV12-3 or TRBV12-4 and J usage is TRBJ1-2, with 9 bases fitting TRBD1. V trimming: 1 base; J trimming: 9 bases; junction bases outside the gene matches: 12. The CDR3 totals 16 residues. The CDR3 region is CASSLEGTGKAFRYTF. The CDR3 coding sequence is TGTGCCAGCAGTTTAGAAGGGACAGGGAAGGCTTTCCGCTACACCTTC.

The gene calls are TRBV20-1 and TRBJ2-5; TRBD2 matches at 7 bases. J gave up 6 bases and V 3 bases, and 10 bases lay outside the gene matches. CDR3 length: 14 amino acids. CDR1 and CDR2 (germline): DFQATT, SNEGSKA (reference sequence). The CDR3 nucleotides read TGCAGTGCTAGTAGTCGGGAGGATGGGAAGACCCAGTACTTC. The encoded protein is CSASSREDGKTQYF.

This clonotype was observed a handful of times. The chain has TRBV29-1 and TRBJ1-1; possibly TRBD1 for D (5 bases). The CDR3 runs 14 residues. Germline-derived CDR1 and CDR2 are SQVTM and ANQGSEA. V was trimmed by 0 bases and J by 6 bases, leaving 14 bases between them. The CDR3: CSVEDRRRVSEAFF. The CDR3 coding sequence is TGCAGCGTTGAAGATAGGCGCAGGGTTTCTGAAGCTTTCTTT.

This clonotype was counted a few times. CDR3 residues: CASSSKTGPRTGTEAFF. The CDR3 DNA reads as TGTGCCAGTAGTTCCAAGACGGGTCCAAGGACCGGCACTGAAGCTTTCTTT. The chain joins TRBV19 to TRBJ1-1; D is unresolved. CDR3 length equals 17 residues. V was trimmed by 5 bases and J by 4 bases, leaving 23 bases between them. Germline V gene sequence: CDR1 LNHDA, CDR2 SQIVND (reference sequence).

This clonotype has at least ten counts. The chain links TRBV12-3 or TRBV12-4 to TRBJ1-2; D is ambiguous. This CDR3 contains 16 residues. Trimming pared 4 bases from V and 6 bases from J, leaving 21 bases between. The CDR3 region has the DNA TGTGCCAGCAGTTCAGACCTAACGATCTATGTCGATGGCTACACCTTC. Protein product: CASSSDLTIYVDGYTF.

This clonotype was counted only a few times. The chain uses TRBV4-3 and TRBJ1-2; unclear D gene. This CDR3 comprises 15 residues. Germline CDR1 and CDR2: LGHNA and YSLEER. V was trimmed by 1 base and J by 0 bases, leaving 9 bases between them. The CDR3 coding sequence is TGCGCCAGCAGCCAAGGTACTATGACTAACTATGGCTACACCTTC. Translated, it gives CASSQGTMTNYGYTF.

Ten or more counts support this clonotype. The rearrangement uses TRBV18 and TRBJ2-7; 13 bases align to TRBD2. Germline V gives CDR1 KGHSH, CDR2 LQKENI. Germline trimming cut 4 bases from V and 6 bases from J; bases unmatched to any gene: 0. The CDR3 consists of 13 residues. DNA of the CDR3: TGTGCCAGCTCACGGACTAGCGGGAGCGAGCAGTACTTC. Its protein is CASSRTSGSEQYF.

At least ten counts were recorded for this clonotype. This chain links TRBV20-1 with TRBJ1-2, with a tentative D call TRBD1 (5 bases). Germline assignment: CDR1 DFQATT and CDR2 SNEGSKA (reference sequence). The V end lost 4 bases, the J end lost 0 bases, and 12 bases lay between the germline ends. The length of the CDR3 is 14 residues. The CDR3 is CSATAGFANYGYTF. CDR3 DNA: TGCAGTGCTACGGCAGGGTTTGCTAACTATGGCTACACCTTC.

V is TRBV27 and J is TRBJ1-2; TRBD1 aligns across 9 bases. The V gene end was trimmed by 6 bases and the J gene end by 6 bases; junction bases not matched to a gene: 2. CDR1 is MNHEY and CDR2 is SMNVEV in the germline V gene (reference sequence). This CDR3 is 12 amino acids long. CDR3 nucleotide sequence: TGTGCCAGCAGGGACAGGGGCGATGGCTACACCTTC. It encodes CASRDRGDGYTF.

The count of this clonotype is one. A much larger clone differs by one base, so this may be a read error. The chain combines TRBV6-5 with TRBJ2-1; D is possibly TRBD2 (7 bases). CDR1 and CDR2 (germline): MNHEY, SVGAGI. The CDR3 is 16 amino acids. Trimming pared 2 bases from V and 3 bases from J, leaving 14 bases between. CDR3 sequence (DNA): TGTGCCAGCAGTTACCGGGGGGCAGGGAGCTACAATGAGCAGTTCTTC. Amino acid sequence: CASSYRGAGSYNEQFF.

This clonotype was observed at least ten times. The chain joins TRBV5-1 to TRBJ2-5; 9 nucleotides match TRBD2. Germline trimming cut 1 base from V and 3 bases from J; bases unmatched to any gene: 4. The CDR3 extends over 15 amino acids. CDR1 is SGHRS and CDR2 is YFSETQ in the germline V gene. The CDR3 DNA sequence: TGCGCCAGCAGCTTGTCTAGCGGGGAAAAAGAGACCCAGTACTTC. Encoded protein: CASSLSSGEKETQYF.

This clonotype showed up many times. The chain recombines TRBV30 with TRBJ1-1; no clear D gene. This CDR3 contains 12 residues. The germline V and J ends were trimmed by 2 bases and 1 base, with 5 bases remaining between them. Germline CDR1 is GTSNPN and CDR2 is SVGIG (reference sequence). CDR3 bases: TGTGCCTGGAGTCCCGCGAACACTGAAGCTTTCTTT. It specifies CAWSPANTEAFF.

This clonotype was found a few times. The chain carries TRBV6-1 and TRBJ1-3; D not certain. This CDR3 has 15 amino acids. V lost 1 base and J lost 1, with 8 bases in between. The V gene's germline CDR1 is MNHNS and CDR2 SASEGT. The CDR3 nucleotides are TGTGCCAGCAGTGAAGAACCGTGGTCTGGAAACACCATATATTTT. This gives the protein CASSEEPWSGNTIYF.

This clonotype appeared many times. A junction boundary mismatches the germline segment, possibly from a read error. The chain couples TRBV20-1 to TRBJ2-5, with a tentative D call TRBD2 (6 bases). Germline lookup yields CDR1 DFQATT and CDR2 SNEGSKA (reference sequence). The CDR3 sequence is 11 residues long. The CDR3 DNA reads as TGCAGTGCAAGAGAAGGGACTACCCAGTACTTC. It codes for CSAREGTTQYF.

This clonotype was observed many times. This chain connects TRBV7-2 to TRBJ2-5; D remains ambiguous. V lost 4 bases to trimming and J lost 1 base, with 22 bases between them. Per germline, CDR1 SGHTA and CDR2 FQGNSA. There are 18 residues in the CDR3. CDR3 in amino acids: CASSSAPFSRPSQETQYF. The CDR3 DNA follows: TGTGCCAGCAGCTCCGCTCCTTTTTCCAGACCGAGCCAAGAGACCCAGTACTTC.

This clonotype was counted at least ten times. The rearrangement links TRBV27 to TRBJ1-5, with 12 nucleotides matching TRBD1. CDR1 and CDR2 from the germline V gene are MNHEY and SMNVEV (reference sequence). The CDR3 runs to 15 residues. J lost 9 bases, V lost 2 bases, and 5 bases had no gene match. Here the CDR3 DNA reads TGTGCCAGCAGTTTAGGGACAGGGGGCGGTAGGCCCCAGCATTTT. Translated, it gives CASSLGTGGGRPQHF.

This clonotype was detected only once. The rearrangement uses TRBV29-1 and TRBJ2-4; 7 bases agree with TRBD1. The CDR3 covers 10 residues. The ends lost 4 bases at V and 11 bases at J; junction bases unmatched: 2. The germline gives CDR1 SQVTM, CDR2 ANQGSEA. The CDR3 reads CSVGQGLQYF. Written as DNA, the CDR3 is TGCAGCGTTGGACAGGGCCTTCAGTACTTC.

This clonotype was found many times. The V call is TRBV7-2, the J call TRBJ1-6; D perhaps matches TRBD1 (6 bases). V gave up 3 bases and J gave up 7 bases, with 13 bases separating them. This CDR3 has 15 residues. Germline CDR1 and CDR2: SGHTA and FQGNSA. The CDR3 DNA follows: TGTGCCAGCAGCTTGCGGGGGACAATCAATTCACCCCTCCACTTT. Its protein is CASSLRGTINSPLHF.

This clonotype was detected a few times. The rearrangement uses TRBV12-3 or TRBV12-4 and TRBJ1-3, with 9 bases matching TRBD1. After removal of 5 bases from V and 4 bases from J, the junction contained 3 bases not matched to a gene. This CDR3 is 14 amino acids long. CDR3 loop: CASSDRGRGNTIYF. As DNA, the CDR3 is TGTGCCAGCAGTGACAGGGGGAGGGGAAACACCATATATTTT.

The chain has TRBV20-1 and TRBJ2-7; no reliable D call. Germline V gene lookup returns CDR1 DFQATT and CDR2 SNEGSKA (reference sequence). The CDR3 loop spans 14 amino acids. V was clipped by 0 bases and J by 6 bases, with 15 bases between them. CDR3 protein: CSARDLNAPPEQYF. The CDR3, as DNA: TGCAGTGCTAGAGATCTTAACGCACCGCCCGAGCAGTACTTC.

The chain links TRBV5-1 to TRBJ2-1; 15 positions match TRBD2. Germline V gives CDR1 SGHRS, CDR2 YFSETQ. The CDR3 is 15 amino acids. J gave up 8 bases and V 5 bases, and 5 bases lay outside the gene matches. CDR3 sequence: CASSLRTSGRDEQFF. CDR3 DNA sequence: TGCGCCAGCAGTCTCCGGACTAGCGGGAGGGATGAGCAGTTCTTC.

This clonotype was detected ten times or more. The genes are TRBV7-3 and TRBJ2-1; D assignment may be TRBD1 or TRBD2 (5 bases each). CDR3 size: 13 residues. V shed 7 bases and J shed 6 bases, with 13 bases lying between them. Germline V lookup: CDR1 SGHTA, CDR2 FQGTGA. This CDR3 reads CASNRGVGNEQFF. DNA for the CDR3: TGTGCCAGCAATCGAGGGGTGGGCAATGAGCAGTTCTTC.